This TCR beta chain was found in a study of T cells after somatic rescue of genetic block. Sequencing was performed with immunoSEQ multiplex PCR; in TCRdb, only in-frame clones are kept and a portion is missing. Of about 67,000 clones in the sample, around 90% were seen once. This clone was observed a single time. The V gene's germline CDR1 is KGHSH and CDR2 LQKENI. The CDR3 consists of 14 residues. V shed 2 bases and J shed 5 bases, with 12 bases lying between them. Sequencing was performed on peripheral blood mononuclear cells (PBMCs). This receptor was identified in a middle-aged man. The chain links TRBV18 to TRBJ1-1, with D unclear. In nucleotides, the CDR3 is TGTGCCAGCTCACCAACCATGGGAACGACTGAAGCTTTCTTT. It codes for CASSPTMGTTEAFF.